This T cell receptor (beta chain) stems from a study of shared clonotypes between healthy human individuals (dated by TCRdb to about 2020). Regarding the study in general: The cohort included a few men and two women between 18 and 49 years of age. For each donor, three plates each were used for CD4 naive and CD4 memory, two plates were used for CD8 naive, and one plate was used for CD8 memory. The study deeply sequenced blood TCR repertoires of roughly five healthy adults to estimate repertoire size and the extent of clonotype sharing between individuals. Leukapheresis yielded between about 0.94 and 8.9 billion PBMCs per donor. To increase sequencing depth and limit assay-specific biases, different laboratories used diverse techniques to prepare libraries and sequence TCR repertoires. Overall study outcomes, separate from this receptor: The small number of donors limited the genetic and exposure-history diversity represented. Based on pairwise subsampling, the degree of clonotype sharing among donors was expected to be affected by sequencing depth. Only blood was sampled, and tissue TCR repertoires likely differ from those in blood. When a few donors were compared, the shared fraction of clonotypes was about 5.4% for naive CD4, roughly 3.3% for naive CD8, 2% to 2.5% for memory CD4, and 0.35% to 0.4% for memory CD8. Higher generation probabilities were observed for clonotypes shared by all four sorted-subset donors than for non-shared clonotypes. Rarefaction of sorted-subset datasets indicated incomplete sequencing despite the large sequencing depth. Naive subsets generally had larger estimated clonotype richness than memory subsets did.

CDR1 and CDR2 are drawn from the germline V gene: LGHNA, YNFKEQ. Relative to germline, V is 2 bases shorter and J is 7 bases shorter, with 15 bases between their ends. The CDR3 runs 14 amino acids, cysteine and phenylalanine included. This entry keeps only the CDR3 DNA: 42 bases, framed from base 1. The donors were healthy, HIV-negative adults with no recently reported acute infections or vaccinations. All donors were Caucasian adults living in Nashville, Tennessee, USA. CD4+ T cells were enriched through magnetic negative selection, after which naive cells were positively selected on CD45RA and the remaining negative fraction served as the memory subset. Blood was collected by leukapheresis, and PBMCs were isolated by Ficoll-Histopaque density gradient centrifugation and then cryopreserved in liquid nitrogen vapor phase. Analytical flow cytometry was used to check the purity and quantity of each magnetically sorted T cell population. Each sorted fraction had its genomic DNA isolated and then quantified by UV absorbance on a Nanodrop 2000c.

TCR CDR3 regions were amplified from genomic DNA by multiplex PCR using the deep immunoSEQ assay. For each cell subset, the extracted genomic DNA was distributed evenly across all wells of several immunoSEQ 96-well plates, and each plate served as one replicate. For sorted subsets, each replicate PCR was loaded with approximately 190 ng genomic DNA, equivalent to 32,000 or so T cell genomes. The purified libraries were quantified using a Qubit 3.0 fluorometer, sized with a Bioanalyzer 2100, and then quantified again using the KAPA Library Quantification kit. Every immunoSEQ 96-well plate was sequenced on a dedicated single-read 150-cycle Illumina NextSeq 550 flow cell. As for how the authors treated the data: Because the immunoSEQ output included only junctional sequences and no quality scores, the filtering could not be the same as the filtering used for full-length reads. To assign V/J genes and CDR3, sequences were annotated against IMGT germline references using PyIR, a Python wrapper for IgBLAST v1.9. Reads were filtered out if the reads had weak V/J assignments (E-value above 1e-6), no CDR3, stop codons, out-of-frame junctions, or ambiguous translated residues. V3J clonotypes were defined by identical inferred V gene, J gene, and CDR3 amino acid sequence. Percentage overlap between repertoires was calculated by dividing the number of shared unique clonotypes by the size of the smaller repertoire. Richness of each repertoire was evaluated using RTK rarefaction, the Chao1 estimator, and Recon v2.1 estimates of unobserved clonotypes. For all TCRbeta clonotypes obtained by the gDNA method from four donors, generation probabilities were computed with OLGA. Held by TCRdb, this immuneACCESS table contains in-frame sequences only and omits some clones. Under half of the omission traces to an unresolved V gene where checked; the cause of the rest is unknown. V and J calls and clone size are copied from that table; D and trimming were computed from the DNA. The sample data list 2 million to 2.5 million clones, and around 90% of these were observed just once. In total, the top ten clones hold 0.37% of the sample.

Note on this clone: This receptor's antigen is unknown. Base qualities were left out, and no much larger clone turns up one base away.

Recombination joined TRBV4-2 with TRBJ2-7; the D segment could be TRBD2, given 6 matching bases. Sequenced: naive CD4+ T cells from PBMCs. This specimen's cell subset or site label, interpreted: CD45RA+ positively selected. This sequence was found in a young man in good health. Some clones in this sample may be carry-over from other donors' samples. The DNA sequence is TGTGCCAGCAGCCAAACTGGGGGGATAGGAGAGCAGTACTTC. This translates into CASSQTGGIGEQYF.